This T cell receptor (beta chain) originates from a study of T cell repertoires in cytomegalovirus infection. The wider study: Through public TCR beta signatures, both CMV infection and matching HLA type were indicated.

Germline V lookup: CDR1 SGHVS, CDR2 FQNEAQ. This CDR3 region has 13 residues. The V gene lost 1 base and the J gene lost 6 bases, with 9 bases spanning the gap. General study results and limits: Totalled public TCR beta family frequency picked out people who carried CMV plus the relevant HLA. HLA-C-restricted CMV-specific TCR beta clonotypes were dominant in the ex vivo response.

TCRdb independently ran MiXCR on the reads; one entry per CDR3 protein. The data show around 450,000 distinct CDR3 sequences, about 11% seen once. This clonotype has a count of ten or more. Its target is not known. This chain uses TRBV7-8 with TRBJ1-2; D is undetermined. This TCR was recovered from a human donor in good health (CMV status not recorded). Some clones in this sample may be carry-over from other donors' samples. What was sequenced was PBMCs. The CDR3: CASSLDPKHGYTF. The CDR3 DNA is TGTGCCAGCAGCTTAGACCCAAAACATGGCTACACCTTC.